This passage covers 9 T cell receptor beta chains from one sample sequenced in a study of cytomegalovirus exposure and HLA in healthy donors. The PCR contained 60 Vbeta and 13 Jbeta primers. Clones were sequenced by immunoSEQ multiplex PCR, and TCRdb holds only the in-frame ones, with some missing. In all, the sample yields about 110,000 clones. Sample: PBMCs. The receptor set was obtained from a man in his forties or fifties in good health and CMV-seronegative.

The V call is TRBV5-4, the J call TRBJ1-1, with 9 bases aligning to TRBD1. With 4 bases clipped from V and 2 bases from J, the junction kept 9 bases outside the gene matches. Germline loops: CDR1 SGHNT, CDR2 YYREEE (reference sequence). The CDR3 loop spans 16 amino acids. The CDR3 region has the DNA TGTGCCAGCAGCCCAACAGGGGGCAGAGGTAACACTGAAGCTTTCTTT. This codes for CASSPTGGRGNTEAFF.

The rearrangement joins TRBV27 to TRBJ2-7, with 9 nucleotides matching TRBD1. Germline values: CDR1 MNHEY, CDR2 SMNVEV (reference sequence). V lost 0 bases, J lost 7 bases, and 10 bases stayed unmatched. The CDR3 loop spans 16 amino acids. CDR3 in amino acids: CASSLSPGTGRGEQYF. CDR3 coding DNA: TGTGCCAGCAGTTTATCTCCGGGGACAGGGCGTGGGGAGCAGTACTTC.

This chain joins TRBV5-4 and TRBJ2-3; tentatively, D is TRBD1 (5 bases). There are 13 residues in the CDR3. Germline loops: CDR1 SGHNT, CDR2 YYREEE (reference sequence). Deletions cut 0 bases from V and 4 bases from J, with 6 bases between. The CDR3 nucleotides read TGTGCCAGCAGCTTGGAGGGGTCAGATACGCAGTATTTT. This encodes CASSLEGSDTQYF.

This chain connects TRBV7-9 to TRBJ1-4; 9 bases map to TRBD1. Trimming at V came to 2 bases and at J to 8 bases, leaving 3 bases not matched to a gene. The CDR3 has 14 amino acids. The germline gives CDR1 SEHNR, CDR2 FQNEAQ (reference sequence). CDR3 DNA: TGTGCCAGCAGCTTATCGACAGGGGGGGAAAAACTGTTTTTT. Protein product: CASSLSTGGEKLFF. Variable domain in full (rest from reference TRBV7-9 and TRBJ1-4): DTGVSQNPRHKITKRGQNVTFRCDPISEHNRLYWYRQTLGQGPEFLTYFQNEAQLEKSRLLSDRFSAERPKGSFSTLEIQRTEQGDSAMYLCASSLSTGGEKLFFGSGTQLSVL.

As DNA, the CDR3 is TGTGCCAGCAGCCCCTCGAGGGCCCAAGAGACCCAGTACTTC. This sequence encodes CASSPSRAQETQYF. V usage is TRBV7-2 and J usage is TRBJ2-5; tentatively, D is TRBD2 (5 bases). There are 14 residues in the CDR3. Germline V gives CDR1 SGHTA, CDR2 FQGNSA. Trimming removed 5 bases from V and 1 base from J, with 11 bases in between.

V gene TRBV7-2 combines with J gene TRBJ1-6; 8 nucleotides line up with TRBD1. The CDR3 has 14 residues. Unmatched junction bases numbered 4, after V lost 3 bases and J lost 9 bases. The germline V gene encodes CDR1 SGHTA and CDR2 FQGNSA. The DNA of the CDR3 is TGTGCCAGCAGCTTGAGCGACAGGGGTTCACCCCTCCACTTT. Its translation is CASSLSDRGSPLHF.

The chain links TRBV9 to TRBJ2-7; TRBD1 matches 9 bases. Germline CDR1 and CDR2: SGDLS and YYNGEE. The CDR3 has 14 amino acids. V lost 0 bases and J lost 4; bases outside the gene matches: 2. CDR3 in amino acids: CASSVGGTGYEQYF. The CDR3 region has the DNA TGTGCCAGCAGCGTAGGCGGGACAGGGTACGAGCAGTACTTC.

V gene TRBV7-2 combines with J gene TRBJ2-3, with TRBD2 matching over 8 bases. CDR1 and CDR2 (germline): SGHTA, FQGNSA. The CDR3 is 15 amino acids. J gave up 1 base and V 5 bases, and 5 bases lay outside the gene matches. The CDR3: CASSPGLVGTDTQYF. In nucleotides, the CDR3 is TGTGCCAGCAGCCCGGGACTAGTGGGCACAGATACGCAGTATTTT.

V and J are TRBV5-5 and TRBJ1-1; unclear D gene. Germline V lookup: CDR1 SGHKS, CDR2 YYEKEE (reference sequence). The CDR3 runs 14 residues. V dropped 1 base and J dropped 3 bases, with 10 bases sitting between them. CDR3 loop: CASSLTAGDTEAFF. CDR3 nucleotide sequence: TGTGCCAGCAGCTTGACGGCGGGTGACACTGAAGCTTTCTTT.